The 18 T cell receptor beta chains presented below share a single source sample, sequenced in a study of blood T cell repertoires in COVID-19. The protocol was immunoSEQ multiplex PCR, while the TCRdb copy is restricted to in-frame clones and leaves out a portion. The sample holds 150,000 to 200,000 clones, roughly nine tenths seen once. Material: peripheral blood. Receptor source: a man in his 70s with active or convalescent COVID-19.

The chain employs TRBV30 and TRBJ1-2; TRBD1 might be the D (5 bases). V gave up 4 bases and J gave up 2 bases, with 8 bases separating them. The CDR3 loop spans 12 amino acids. The germline gives CDR1 GTSNPN, CDR2 SVGIG (reference sequence). The CDR3 is CAWTGGNYGYTF. CDR3 in DNA: TGTGCCTGGACCGGGGGAAACTATGGCTACACCTTC.

This clone was counted a single time. The V and J genes are TRBV7-2 and TRBJ1-1, with 8 bases fitting TRBD1. The CDR3 consists of 17 residues. The germline gives CDR1 SGHTA, CDR2 FQGNSA. V gave up 4 bases and J gave up 1 base; unmatched junction bases: 11. CDR3 in amino acids: CASSSPTGGRANTEAFF. The CDR3 DNA reads TGTGCCAGCAGCTCCCCCACAGGGGGAAGAGCGAACACTGAAGCTTTCTTT. Looking up the rest from reference TRBV7-2 and TRBJ1-1 gives the full variable domain: GAGVSQSPSNKVTEKGKDVELRCDPISGHTALYWYRQSLGQGLEFLIYFQGNSAPDKSGLPSDRFSAERTGGSVSTLTIQRTQQEDSAVYLCASSSPTGGRANTEAFFGQGTRLTVV.

This sequence joins TRBV6-5 and TRBJ1-1; 10 nucleotides agree with TRBD1. Germline CDR1 reads MNHEY; CDR2 reads SVGAGI. V shed 8 bases and J 11 bases; nucleotides not matched to a gene: 14. This CDR3 region has 14 residues. CDR3 DNA: TGTGCCAGCCACGCCGGGACAGGGGAGTTTCCGGCTTTCTTT. Amino acids: CASHAGTGEFPAFF.

The chain is built from TRBV19 and TRBJ1-1; D not resolved. Germline V gives CDR1 LNHDA, CDR2 SQIVND (reference sequence). Trimming shortened V by 5 bases and J by 7 bases, and 14 bases separated the two germline ends. CDR3 size: 13 residues. The DNA for the CDR3 is TGTGCCAGTAGTGGTGGTTTTTTACTTGAAGCTTTCTTT. The encoded protein is CASSGGFLLEAFF.

V gene TRBV28 combines with J gene TRBJ1-5, with 8 bases aligning to TRBD1. With V trimmed by 6 bases and J by 5 bases, 9 bases remained unmatched. In germline, CDR1 is MDHEN, CDR2 SYDVKM. CDR3 length equals 15 residues. CDR3 coding DNA: TGTGCCAGCAGGTATAAGGACAGGGATTATCAGCCCCAGCATTTT. Encoded protein: CASRYKDRDYQPQHF.

The chain joins TRBV5-8 to TRBJ1-1; D gene ambiguous. The CDR3 has 15 residues. Germline V gene data show CDR1 as SGHTS and CDR2 as YDEGEE. Trimming removed 4 bases from V and 10 bases from J, with 23 bases in between. The CDR3 sequence: CASSREGRRFPAAFF. DNA for the CDR3: TGTGCCAGCAGCAGGGAGGGCCGAAGGTTTCCGGCAGCTTTCTTT.

This chain joins TRBV7-8 and TRBJ2-7, with 8 nucleotides matching TRBD1. The CDR3 extends over 20 amino acids. With 1 base clipped from V and 0 bases from J, the junction kept 17 bases outside the gene matches. In germline, CDR1 is SGHVS, CDR2 FQNEAQ. The CDR3 DNA follows: TGTGCCAGCAGCTTAGAACTTCTTGGGACAGGACACCTTAGCTCCTACGAGCAGTACTTC. It codes for CASSLELLGTGHLSSYEQYF.

This clone was detected only a few times. This chain joins TRBV6-4 and TRBJ2-2, with D possibly matching TRBD1 (6 bases). Trimming left V 6 bases short and J 4 bases short, with 15 bases between. Germline CDR1 and CDR2: MRHNA and SNTAGT. The CDR3 has 15 residues. DNA for the CDR3: TGTGCCAGCAGCAGGGGTGCCTTGGGCACCGGGGAGCTGTTTTTT. This encodes CASSRGALGTGELFF.

V is TRBV11-3 and J is TRBJ2-1; D is possibly TRBD2 (7 bases). Germline V gene data show CDR1 as SGHNT and CDR2 as YENEEA. The CDR3 sequence is 15 residues long. V dropped 5 bases and J dropped 2 bases, with 13 bases sitting between them. CDR3 DNA: TGTGCCAGCAGCCCAACCGGGGGGCCCTACAATGAGCAGTTCTTC. Amino acids: CASSPTGGPYNEQFF. The complete variable domain, with remaining parts taken from reference TRBV11-3 and TRBJ2-1, reads EAGVVQSPRYKIIEKKQPVAFWCNPISGHNTLYWYLQNLGQGPELLIRYENEEAVDDSQLPKDRFSAERLKGVDSTLKIQPAELGDSAVYLCASSPTGGPYNEQFFGPGTRLTVL.

The CDR3, as DNA: TGTGCCAGTAGAAAATTGTTGAGGGCTGTAGGAAAACTGTTTTTT. Translating gives CASRKLLRAVGKLFF. The V gene is TRBV19, the J gene TRBJ1-4; no definite D call. Between the trimmed V and J ends, which lost 6 bases and 10 bases, there was a span of 21 bases. The CDR3 contains 15 residues. The germline gives CDR1 LNHDA, CDR2 SQIVND (reference sequence).

The chain joins TRBV29-1 to TRBJ2-5; D perhaps matches TRBD1 (6 bases). Trimming removed 1 base at V and 5 bases at J, with 14 bases between. This CDR3 contains 14 residues. Germline V lookup: CDR1 SQVTM, CDR2 ANQGSEA. In nucleotides, the CDR3 is TGCAGCGTTGAAGGGGGGCTAGTTTGGGAGACCCAGTACTTC. Translation gives CSVEGGLVWETQYF.

CDR3 sequence: CASSGSRTEAFF. DNA of the CDR3: TGTGCCAGCAGCGGTTCGAGAACTGAAGCTTTCTTT. The chain recombines TRBV9 with TRBJ1-1, with D unclear. This CDR3 region has 12 residues. Deletions cut 3 bases from V and 5 bases from J, with 8 bases between. Germline loops: CDR1 SGDLS, CDR2 YYNGEE. Full variable domain (rest looked up from reference TRBV9 and TRBJ1-1): DSGVTQTPKHLITATGQRVTLRCSPRSGDLSVYWYQQSLDQGLQFLIQYYNGEERAKGNILERFSAQQFPDLHSELNLSSLELGDSALYFCASSGSRTEAFFGQGTRLTVV.

The rearrangement links TRBV9 to TRBJ2-3, with 13 bases aligning to TRBD2. Germline lookup yields CDR1 SGDLS and CDR2 YYNGEE. The CDR3 is made up of 16 amino acids. After removal of 3 bases from V and 5 bases from J, the junction contained 6 bases not matched to a gene. In nucleotides, the CDR3 is TGTGCCAGCAGCGCCCGACTAGCGGGAGGTGTAGATACGCAGTATTTT. Its translation is CASSARLAGGVDTQYF. The full variable domain, its missing parts supplied by reference TRBV9 and TRBJ2-3, is DSGVTQTPKHLITATGQRVTLRCSPRSGDLSVYWYQQSLDQGLQFLIQYYNGEERAKGNILERFSAQQFPDLHSELNLSSLELGDSALYFCASSARLAGGVDTQYFGPGTRLTVL.

The rearrangement uses TRBV5-1 and TRBJ2-3; 10 bases are a match to TRBD2. With 6 bases clipped from V and 3 bases from J, the junction kept 7 bases outside the gene matches. CDR3 length equals 15 residues. The V gene's germline CDR1 is SGHRS and CDR2 YFSETQ. The CDR3: CASNPTSGATDTQYF. In DNA, the CDR3 is TGCGCCAGCAACCCCACTAGCGGGGCAACAGATACGCAGTATTTT.

This rearrangement joins TRBV21-1 to TRBJ1-6; the table's D call of TRBD1 was not tested on the DNA. TRBV21-1 is a pseudogene locus. The CDR3 contains 17 residues. The CDR3 bases are TGTGCCAGCAGCAAAGGTGTCAGGGGGCATTATAATTCACCCCTCCACTTT. Amino acid sequence: CASSKGVRGHYNSPLHF.

V usage is TRBV28 and J usage is TRBJ2-5, with 9 bases that match TRBD2. Looked up from germline, CDR1 is MDHEN and CDR2 is SYDVKM. After removal of 3 bases from V and 4 bases from J, the junction contained 9 bases not matched to a gene. This CDR3 spans 16 amino acids. This CDR3 is CASSLTRGGARETQYF. The CDR3 DNA reads as TGTGCCAGCAGTTTGACTCGCGGGGGGGCCAGAGAGACCCAGTACTTC.

V gene TRBV6-6 combines with J gene TRBJ1-3; maybe TRBD1 (6 bases). Trimming stripped 6 bases from V and 4 bases from J, with 10 bases between. The V gene's germline CDR1 is MNHNY and CDR2 SVGAGI (reference sequence). The CDR3 totals 13 residues. The CDR3 bases are TGTGCCAGCAGGTCAGGGGTGGGAAACACCATATATTTT. Its protein product is CASRSGVGNTIYF.

This chain links TRBV12-5 with TRBJ2-1; 9 nucleotides align to TRBD2. Germline lookup yields CDR1 LGHNT and CDR2 FRNRAP. V lost 1 base and J lost 8; bases outside the gene matches: 6. This CDR3 has 15 amino acids. CDR3 DNA sequence: TGTGCTAGTGGTTTGGGTAGCGGGAGTTTCGATGAGCAGTTCTTC. Its translation: CASGLGSGSFDEQFF.